This T cell receptor beta chain comes out of a study of T cells in Graves' hyperthyroidism and ophthalmopathy. From RNA transcripts, TCR beta CDR3 regions were amplified. First-round RT-PCR with HTBI primers amplified the TCR CDR3 region. TCRdb itself ran the multiplex PCR reads through MiXCR, one entry per CDR3 protein. The top ten clones hold about 40% of a sample with around 110,000 distinct CDR3 sequences, approximately 16% of them seen once. A lack of ophthalmopathy progression within 18 months defined stable Graves' hyperthyroidism. Patients aged 18 to 65 had newly diagnosed hyperthyroidism that had lasted under 2 months. V was cut by 6 bases and J by 9 bases, with 18 bases left in between. Germline loops: CDR1 DFQATT, CDR2 SNEGSKA (reference sequence). The CDR3 has 13 residues. This clonotype was counted ten times or more.

The chain combines TRBV20-1 with TRBJ2-1; unclear D gene. Sample: blood. The sequence was collected from a woman aged 45-65 years with Graves' hyperthyroidism. This chain's CDR3 is CSALTTLTGEQFF. DNA for the CDR3: TGCAGTGCCCTAACTACCTTGACGGGTGAGCAGTTCTTC.